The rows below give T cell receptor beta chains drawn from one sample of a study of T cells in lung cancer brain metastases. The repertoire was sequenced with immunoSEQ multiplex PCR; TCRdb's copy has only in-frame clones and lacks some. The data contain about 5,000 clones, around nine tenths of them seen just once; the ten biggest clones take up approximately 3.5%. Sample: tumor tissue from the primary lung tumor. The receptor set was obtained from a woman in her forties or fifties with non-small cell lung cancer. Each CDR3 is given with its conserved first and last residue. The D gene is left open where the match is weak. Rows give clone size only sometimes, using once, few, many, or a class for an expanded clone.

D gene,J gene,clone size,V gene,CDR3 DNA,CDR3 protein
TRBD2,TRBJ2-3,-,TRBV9,TGTGCCAGCAGCGGCCTAGCGGGAGGACTCACAGATACGCAGTATTTT,CASSGLAGGLTDTQYF
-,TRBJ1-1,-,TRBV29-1,TGCAGCGTTGGAAGGCAGGGGATCACTGAAGCTTTCTTT,CSVGRQGITEAFF
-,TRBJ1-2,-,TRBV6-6,TGTGCCAGCAGTTACGACAGACCTAACTATGGCTACACCTTC,CASSYDRPNYGYTF
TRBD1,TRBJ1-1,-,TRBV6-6,TGTGCCAGCATCAGGGGGGCCCTGAACACTGAAGCTTTCTTT,CASIRGALNTEAFF
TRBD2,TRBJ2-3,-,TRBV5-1,TGCGCCAGCAGCTTGGATGCGGGAGTTCCAGATACGCAGTATTTT,CASSLDAGVPDTQYF
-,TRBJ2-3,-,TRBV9,TGTGCCAGCAGCGAGAGCACAGATACGCAGTATTTT,CASSESTDTQYF
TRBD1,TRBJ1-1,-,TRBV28,TGTGCCAGCAGTTCGACTCCGGGACAGGGGTACACTGAAGCTTTCTTT,CASSSTPGQGYTEAFF
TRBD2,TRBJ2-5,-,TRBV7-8,TGTGCCAGCACCCGGGACTATGGGACCCAGTACTTC,CASTRDYGTQYF
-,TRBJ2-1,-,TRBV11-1,TGTGCCAGCAGCTTAAGTTACGATGAGCAGTTCTTC,CASSLSYDEQFF
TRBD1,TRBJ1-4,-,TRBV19,TGTGCCAGTCATTCCGGGACAGTATATGAAAAACTGTTTTTT,CASHSGTVYEKLFF
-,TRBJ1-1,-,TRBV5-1,TGCGCCAGCAGCTTACAAATGAACACTGAAGCTTTCTTT,CASSLQMNTEAFF
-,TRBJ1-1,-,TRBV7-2,TGTGCCAGCAGCCCCAGGTGGAGGGGTGTCACTGAAGCTTTCTTT,CASSPRWRGVTEAFF
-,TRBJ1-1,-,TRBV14,TGTGCCAGCAACCAGGGGACCGAGAACACTGAAGCTTTCTTT,CASNQGTENTEAFF
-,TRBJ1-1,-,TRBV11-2,TGTGCCAGCAGCTTAGCGGGGGGGGCCTTTGAAGCTTTCTTT,CASSLAGGAFEAFF
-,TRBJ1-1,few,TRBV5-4,TGTGCCAGCAGCGCTGACCTTAACACTGAAGCTTTCTTT,CASSADLNTEAFF
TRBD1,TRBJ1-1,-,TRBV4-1,TGCGCCAGCAGCCATCTCGGACAGGCCGATGAAGCTTTCTTT,CASSHLGQADEAFF
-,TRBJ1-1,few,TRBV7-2,TGTGCCAGCAGCTGGAGGGGGGTCAGGGAAGCTTTCTTT,CASSWRGVREAFF
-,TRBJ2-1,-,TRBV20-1,TGCAGTGCTAGCCGCAATGAGCAGTTCTTC,CSASRNEQFF
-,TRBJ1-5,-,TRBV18,TGTGCCAGCTCACCAGGGAACAATCAGCCCCAGCATTTT,CASSPGNNQPQHF
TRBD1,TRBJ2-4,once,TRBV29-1,TGCAGCGTAGGACAGGGCGAAAACATTCAGTACTTC,CSVGQGENIQYF
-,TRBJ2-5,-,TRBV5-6,TGTGCCAGCAGCCTAAGAAATGGGGAGACCCAGTACTTC,CASSLRNGETQYF
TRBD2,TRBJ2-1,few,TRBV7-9,TGTGCCAGCAGCTCCACACTAGCGAACTCCTACAATGAGCAGTTCTTC,CASSSTLANSYNEQFF
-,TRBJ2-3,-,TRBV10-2,TGCGCCAGCAGGACTTCTACAGATACGCAGTATTTT,CASRTSTDTQYF
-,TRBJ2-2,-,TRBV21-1,TGTGCCAGCAGGACAACTAGCGCCGCGAACACCGGGGAGCTGTTTTTT,CASRTTSAANTGELFF
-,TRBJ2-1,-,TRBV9,TGTGCCAGCAGCGGGGACAATGAGCAGTTCTTC,CASSGDNEQFF